Following are 10 T cell receptor beta chains from one sample sequenced in a study of Graves' ophthalmopathy and Graves' hyperthyroidism. The TCR beta CDR3 regions underwent amplification from RNA transcripts. Following a first-round RT-PCR that used HTBI primers, a second-round multiplex PCR was carried out. TCRdb re-analysed the multiplex PCR reads in MiXCR, keeping a single row per CDR3 protein. The data show about 370,000 distinct CDR3 sequences, with approximately 17% seen just once and 2% to 2.5% held by the top ten. The sample comprised peripheral blood. The receptor set was obtained from an adult woman with stable Graves' hyperthyroidism.

In its sample, this clonotype was seen many times. This chain joins TRBV19 and TRBJ2-4, with D tentatively TRBD1 (6 bases). Trimming removed 3 bases from V and 8 bases from J, with 20 bases in between. The CDR3 is made up of 16 amino acids. Per the germline V gene, CDR1 is LNHDA and CDR2 is SQIVND (reference sequence). CDR3 coding DNA: TGTGCCAGTAGTATCGGCAGGGGCCGTCCATTGGACATTCAGTACTTC. Its translation is CASSIGRGRPLDIQYF.

This clonotype was seen repeatedly, ten times or more. The V gene is TRBV12-3 or TRBV12-4, the J gene TRBJ2-2, with a possible D match to TRBD2 (6 bases). V was cut by 6 bases and J by 7 bases, with 9 bases left in between. The CDR3 loop spans 12 amino acids. DNA of the CDR3: TGTGCCAGCAGGACAGCGGGCGGGGAGCTGTTTTTT. It encodes CASRTAGGELFF.

The chain carries TRBV30 and TRBJ2-7, with D possibly matching TRBD2 (5 bases). The V end lost 2 bases, the J end lost 0 bases, and 8 bases lay between the germline ends. This CDR3 has 13 amino acids. Germline-derived CDR1 and CDR2 are GTSNPN and SVGIG (reference sequence). The chain's CDR3 is CAWSRGLSYEQYF. The CDR3 DNA sequence: TGTGCCTGGAGTCGAGGGCTCTCCTACGAGCAGTACTTC.

This clonotype was counted many times. The rearrangement uses TRBV9 and TRBJ2-7, with TRBD1 as a possible D gene (6 bases). CDR1 is SGDLS and CDR2 is YYNGEE in the germline V gene. V lost 2 bases and J lost 7, with 22 bases in between. The CDR3 runs to 16 residues. The CDR3 spells CASSVPPGASLIEQYF. The CDR3 region has the DNA TGTGCCAGCAGCGTCCCCCCAGGGGCCTCTCTCATTGAGCAGTACTTC.

This clonotype was recorded at least ten times. The chain links TRBV12-3 or TRBV12-4 to TRBJ1-2; 7 bases align to TRBD1. J lost 6 bases, V lost 3 bases, and 10 bases had no gene match. CDR3 length equals 15 residues. CDR3 region: CASSFGQGGRDGYTF. The CDR3 region has the DNA TGTGCCAGCAGTTTCGGGCAGGGGGGGAGAGATGGCTACACCTTC.

This clonotype was detected ten times or more. This chain links TRBV20-1 with TRBJ2-4; TRBD2 matches 10 bases. CDR1 and CDR2 from the germline V gene are DFQATT and SNEGSKA (reference sequence). With 1 base clipped from V and 0 bases from J, the junction kept 3 bases outside the gene matches. The CDR3 covers 16 residues. The CDR3 spells CSARGLAGLAKNIQYF. Written as DNA, the CDR3 is TGCAGTGCTAGAGGACTAGCGGGTTTAGCCAAAAACATTCAGTACTTC.

V usage is TRBV15 and J usage is TRBJ1-1; D uncertain. Germline values: CDR1 LNHNV, CDR2 YYDKDF (reference sequence). The CDR3 loop spans 13 amino acids. The V and J ends lost 5 bases and 2 bases respectively, with 9 bases between them. Here the CDR3 DNA reads TGTGCCACCAGCGAAGGAGACAACACTGAAGCTTTCTTT. This codes for CATSEGDNTEAFF.

This clonotype was found many times. This chain joins TRBV3-1 and TRBJ1-1; no clear D gene. Trimming pared 6 bases from V and 3 bases from J, leaving 11 bases between. CDR1 LGHDT and CDR2 YNNKEL come from the germline V gene (reference sequence). This CDR3 region has 13 residues. The CDR3 is CASSLRGDTEAFF. The CDR3 coding sequence is TGTGCCAGCAGTTTAAGAGGTGACACTGAAGCTTTCTTT.

This clonotype showed up just once. The chain joins TRBV6-2 or TRBV6-3 to TRBJ2-7, with no clear D. Germline lookup yields CDR1 MNHEY and CDR2 SVGEGT. Trimming stripped 7 bases from V and 9 bases from J, with 13 bases between. The CDR3 contains 11 residues. The CDR3 nucleotides read TGTGCCAGCAACGATCGTACCGGGCAGTACTTC. It yields the protein CASNDRTGQYF.

This clonotype was detected many times. The V and J genes are TRBV28 and TRBJ1-3, with D unclear. Per the germline V gene, CDR1 is MDHEN and CDR2 is SYDVKM. V lost 5 bases to trimming and J lost 2 bases, with 10 bases between them. The CDR3 consists of 14 residues. CDR3 residues: CASSTSRTGNTIYF. DNA for the CDR3: TGTGCCAGCAGTACTAGCAGGACTGGAAACACCATATATTTT.